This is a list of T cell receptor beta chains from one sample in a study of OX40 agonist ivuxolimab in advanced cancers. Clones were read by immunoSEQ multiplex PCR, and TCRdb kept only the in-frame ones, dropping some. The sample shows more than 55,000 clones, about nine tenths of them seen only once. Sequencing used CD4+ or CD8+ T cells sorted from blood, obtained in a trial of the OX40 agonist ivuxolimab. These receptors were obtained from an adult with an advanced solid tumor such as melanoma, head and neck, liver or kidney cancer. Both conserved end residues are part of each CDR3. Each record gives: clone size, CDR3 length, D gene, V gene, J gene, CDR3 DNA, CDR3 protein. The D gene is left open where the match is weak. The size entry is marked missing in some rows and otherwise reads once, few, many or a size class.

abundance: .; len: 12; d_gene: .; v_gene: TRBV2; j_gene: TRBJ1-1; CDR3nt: TGTGCCAGCACCGGATTGAACACTGAAGCTTTCTTT; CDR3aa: CASTGLNTEAFF
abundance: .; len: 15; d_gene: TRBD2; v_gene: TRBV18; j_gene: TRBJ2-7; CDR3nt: TGTGCCAGCTCGCGAACTAGCGGGGATTCCTACGAGCAGTACTTC; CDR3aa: CASSRTSGDSYEQYF
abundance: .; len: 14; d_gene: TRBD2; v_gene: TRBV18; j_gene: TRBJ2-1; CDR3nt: TGTGCCAGCTCACCCTCCGGGAGGGGGGATGAGCAGTTCTTC; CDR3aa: CASSPSGRGDEQFF
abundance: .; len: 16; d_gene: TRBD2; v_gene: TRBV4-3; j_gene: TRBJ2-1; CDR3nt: TGCGCCAGCAGCCCCCAGACTAGCGGGGTCGACAATGAGCAGTTCTTC; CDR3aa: CASSPQTSGVDNEQFF
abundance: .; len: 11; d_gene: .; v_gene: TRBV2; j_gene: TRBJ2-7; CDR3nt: TGTGCCAGCAGTAGGAGTTACGAGCAGTACTTC; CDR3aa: CASSRSYEQYF
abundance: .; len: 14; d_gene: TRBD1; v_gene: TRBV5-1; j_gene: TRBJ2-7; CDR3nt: TGCGCCAGCAGCCCGGGACAGGGGGTAGGAGAGCAGTACTTC; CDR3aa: CASSPGQGVGEQYF
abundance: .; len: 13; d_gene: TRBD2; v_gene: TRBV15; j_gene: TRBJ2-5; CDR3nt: TGTGCCACCAGCAGAGAGGGGAGGGGGACCCAGTACTTC; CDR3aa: CATSREGRGTQYF
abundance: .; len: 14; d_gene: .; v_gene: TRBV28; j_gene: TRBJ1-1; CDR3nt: TGTGCCAGCAATATCTCAGGGCGTCGTGCTGAAGCTTTCTTT; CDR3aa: CASNISGRRAEAFF
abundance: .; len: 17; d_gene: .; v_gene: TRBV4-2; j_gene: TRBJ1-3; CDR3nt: TGTGCCAGCAGCCAAGGAGCCGGGCCTCCGGGGGCAAACACCATATATTTT; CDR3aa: CASSQGAGPPGANTIYF
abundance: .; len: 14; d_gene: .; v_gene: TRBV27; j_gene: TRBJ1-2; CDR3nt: TGTGCCAGCAGTTTCTCCGCAGGGTCGGGTGGCTACACCTTC; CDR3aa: CASSFSAGSGGYTF
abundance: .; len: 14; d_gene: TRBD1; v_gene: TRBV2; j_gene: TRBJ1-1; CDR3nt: TGTGCCAGCACTTGGATCTCAGACAGGGCTGAAGCTTTCTTT; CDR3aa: CASTWISDRAEAFF
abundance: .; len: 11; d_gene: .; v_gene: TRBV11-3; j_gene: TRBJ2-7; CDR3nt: TGTGCCAGCAGCTCGACAAACGAGCAGTACTTC; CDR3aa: CASSSTNEQYF
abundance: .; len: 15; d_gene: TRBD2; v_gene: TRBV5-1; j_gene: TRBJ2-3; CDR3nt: TGCGCCAGCAGCTCCGGGACTACCACCACAGATACGCAGTATTTT; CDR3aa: CASSSGTTTTDTQYF
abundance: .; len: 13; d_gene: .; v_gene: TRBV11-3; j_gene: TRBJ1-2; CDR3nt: TGTGCCAGCAGCACCTCCAACGGGGGGGGCTACACCTTC; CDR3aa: CASSTSNGGGYTF
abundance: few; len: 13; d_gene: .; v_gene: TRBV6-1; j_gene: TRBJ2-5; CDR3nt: TGTGCCAGCACTAGGGACGGCCAAGAGACCCAGTACTTC; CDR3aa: CASTRDGQETQYF
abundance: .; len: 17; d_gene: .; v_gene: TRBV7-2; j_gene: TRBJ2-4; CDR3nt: TGTGCCAGCAGCTTGGTTCGTCAAGGATTGGCCAAAAACATTCAGTACTTC; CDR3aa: CASSLVRQGLAKNIQYF
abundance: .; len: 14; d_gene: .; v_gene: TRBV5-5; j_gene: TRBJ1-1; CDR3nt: TGTGCCAGCAGTTCCTGGGGGACGAACACTGAAGCTTTCTTT; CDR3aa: CASSSWGTNTEAFF
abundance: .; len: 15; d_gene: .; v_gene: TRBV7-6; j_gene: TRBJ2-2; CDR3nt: TGTGCCAGCAGCTTACAGCCGAGGTCCACCGGGGAGCTGTTTTTT; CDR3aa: CASSLQPRSTGELFF
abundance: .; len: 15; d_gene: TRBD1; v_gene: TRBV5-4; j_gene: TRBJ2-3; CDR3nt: TGTGCCAGCACCCAGGACAGGGGAGAGTCAGATACGCAGTATTTT; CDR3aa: CASTQDRGESDTQYF
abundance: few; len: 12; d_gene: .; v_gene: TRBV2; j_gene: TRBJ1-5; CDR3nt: TGTGCCAGCAGTGGGACCAATCAGCCCCAGCATTTT; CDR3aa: CASSGTNQPQHF
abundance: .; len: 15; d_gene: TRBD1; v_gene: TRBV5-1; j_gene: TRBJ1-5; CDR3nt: TGCGCCAGCAGCCTGGGGGACAGGGAAAATCAGCCCCAGCATTTT; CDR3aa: CASSLGDRENQPQHF
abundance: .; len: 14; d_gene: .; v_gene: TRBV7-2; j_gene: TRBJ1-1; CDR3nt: TGTGCCAGCAGCCCCATTAGCTTGAACACTGAAGCTTTCTTT; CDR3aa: CASSPISLNTEAFF
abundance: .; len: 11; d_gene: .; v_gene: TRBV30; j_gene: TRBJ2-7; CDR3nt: TGTGCCTGGAGTGTCGGGCCTGAGCAGTACTTC; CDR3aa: CAWSVGPEQYF
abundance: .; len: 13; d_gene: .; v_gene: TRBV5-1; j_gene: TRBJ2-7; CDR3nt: TGCGCCAGCAGTTATGCAGGACTCTACGAGCAGTACTTC; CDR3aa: CASSYAGLYEQYF
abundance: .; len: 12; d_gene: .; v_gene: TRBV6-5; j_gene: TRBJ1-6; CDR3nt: TGTGCCAGCAGTTACAGGGATTCACCCCTCCACTTT; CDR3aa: CASSYRDSPLHF
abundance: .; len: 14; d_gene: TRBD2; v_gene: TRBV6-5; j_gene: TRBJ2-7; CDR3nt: TGTGCCAGCAGTCCCACTAGCGGGGTCTACGAGCAGTACTTC; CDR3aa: CASSPTSGVYEQYF
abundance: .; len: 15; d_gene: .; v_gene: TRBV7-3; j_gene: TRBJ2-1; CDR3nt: TGTGCCAGCAGTCCCCTCTCCGGCTTGTACAATGAGCAGTTCTTC; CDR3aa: CASSPLSGLYNEQFF
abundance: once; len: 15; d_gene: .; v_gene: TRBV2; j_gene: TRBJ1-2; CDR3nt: TGTGCCAGCATAGGAGGGCGGGGGGTGCACTATGGCTACACCTTC; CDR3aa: CASIGGRGVHYGYTF
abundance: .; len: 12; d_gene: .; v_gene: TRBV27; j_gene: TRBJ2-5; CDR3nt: TGTGCCAGCAGTGCAGACAAGGGGACCCAGTACTTC; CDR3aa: CASSADKGTQYF
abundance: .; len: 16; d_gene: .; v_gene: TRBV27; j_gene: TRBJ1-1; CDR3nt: TGTGCCAGCAGTCCCTTGAATCGGTTAATGAACACTGAAGCTTTCTTT; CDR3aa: CASSPLNRLMNTEAFF
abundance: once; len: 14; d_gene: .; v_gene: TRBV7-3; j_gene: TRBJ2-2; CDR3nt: TGTGCCAGCAGCTTATCTAGGGACGCCGGGGAGCTGTTTTTT; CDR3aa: CASSLSRDAGELFF
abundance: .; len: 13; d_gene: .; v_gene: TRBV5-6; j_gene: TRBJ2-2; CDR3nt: TGTGCCAGCAGCCCCGGTCCTACCGGGGAGCTGTTTTTT; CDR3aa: CASSPGPTGELFF
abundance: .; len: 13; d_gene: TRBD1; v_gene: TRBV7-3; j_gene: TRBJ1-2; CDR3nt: TGTGCCAGCAGCCCCGGACAGGGGTATGGCTACACCTTC; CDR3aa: CASSPGQGYGYTF
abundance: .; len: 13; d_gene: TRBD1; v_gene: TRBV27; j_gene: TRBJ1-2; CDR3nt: TGTGCCAGCAAAACGGGACAGGGTAATGGCTACACCTTC; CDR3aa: CASKTGQGNGYTF
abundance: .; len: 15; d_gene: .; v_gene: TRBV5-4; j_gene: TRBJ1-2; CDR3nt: TGTGCCAGCAGCATGGGACCCAGCCAAAACTATGGCTACACCTTC; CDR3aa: CASSMGPSQNYGYTF
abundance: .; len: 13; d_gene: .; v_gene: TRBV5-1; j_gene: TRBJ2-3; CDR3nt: TGCGCCAGCAGCTTGGCTTTGGCAGGTACGCAGTATTTT; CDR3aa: CASSLALAGTQYF
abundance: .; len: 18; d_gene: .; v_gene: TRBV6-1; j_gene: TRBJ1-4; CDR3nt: TGTGCCAGCAGTGTTTTGGTTTTTGGGGGCCGGGCTAATGACCAACCGTTTTTT; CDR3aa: CASSVLVFGGRANDQPFF
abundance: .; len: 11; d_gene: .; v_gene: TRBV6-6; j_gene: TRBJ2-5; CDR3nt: TGTGCCAGCACCCGATCTGGGACCCAGTACTTC; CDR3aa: CASTRSGTQYF
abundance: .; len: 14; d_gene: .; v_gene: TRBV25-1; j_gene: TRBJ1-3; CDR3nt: TGTGCCAGCAGTGACCTCGGGTTCGGAAACACCATATATTTT; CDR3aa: CASSDLGFGNTIYF
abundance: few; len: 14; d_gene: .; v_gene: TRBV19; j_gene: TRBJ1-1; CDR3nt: TGTGCCAGTAAGGTGCGGGCCTCTGACACTGAAGCTTTCTTT; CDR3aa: CASKVRASDTEAFF
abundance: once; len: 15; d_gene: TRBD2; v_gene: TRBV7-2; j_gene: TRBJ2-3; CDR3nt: TGTGCCAGCAACTTACTAGCGGGGGACACAGATACGCAGTATTTT; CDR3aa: CASNLLAGDTDTQYF
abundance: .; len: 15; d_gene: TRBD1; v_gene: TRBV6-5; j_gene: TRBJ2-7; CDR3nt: TGTGCCAGCAGAGCCGACCTTACAGGGGCCTACGAGCAGTACTTC; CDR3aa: CASRADLTGAYEQYF
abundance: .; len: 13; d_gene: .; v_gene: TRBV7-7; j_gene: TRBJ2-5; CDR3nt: TGTGCTAGCAGCTTATTAGCCGCAGAGACCCAGTACTTC; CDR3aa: CASSLLAAETQYF
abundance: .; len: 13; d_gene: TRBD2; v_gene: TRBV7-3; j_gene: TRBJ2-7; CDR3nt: TGTGCCAGCAGCTTAGAGTCGCAGGGACTAAGGATCTTC; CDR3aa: CASSLESQGLRIF
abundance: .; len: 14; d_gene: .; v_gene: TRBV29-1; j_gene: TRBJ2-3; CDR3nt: TGCAGCGTTGAGGGCGGCAGGGGCACAGATACGCAGTATTTT; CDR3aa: CSVEGGRGTDTQYF
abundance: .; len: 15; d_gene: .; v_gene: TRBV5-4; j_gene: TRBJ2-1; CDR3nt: TGTGCCAGCAGCCAGCAGGGGGGGCTCTACAATGAGCAGTTCTTC; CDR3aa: CASSQQGGLYNEQFF
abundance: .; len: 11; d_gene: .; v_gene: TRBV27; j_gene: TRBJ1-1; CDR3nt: TGTGCCAGCAGTCGGGGGACTGAAGCTTTCTTT; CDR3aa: CASSRGTEAFF
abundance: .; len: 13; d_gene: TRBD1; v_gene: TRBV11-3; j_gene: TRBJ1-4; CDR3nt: TGTGCCAGCAGCTCGACAGGGGCGGAAAAACTGTTTTTT; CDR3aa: CASSSTGAEKLFF
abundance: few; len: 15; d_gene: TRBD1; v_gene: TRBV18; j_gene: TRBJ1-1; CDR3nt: TGTGCCAGCTCAAGAGACAGGGGGCAGTACACTGAAGCTTTCTTT; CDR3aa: CASSRDRGQYTEAFF